This entry is about one T cell receptor beta chain. The CDR3 totals 14 residues. V gave up 5 bases and J gave up 0 bases; unmatched junction bases: 1. CDR1 and CDR2 from the germline V gene are GTSNPN and SVGIG (reference sequence). This sample is part of a study of PD-L1 blockade in urothelial cancer. Study context: In about 2014 therapy began: atezolizumab 1,200 mg intravenously every 3 weeks.

Here immunoSEQ multiplex PCR was the method, and the copy in TCRdb shows in-frame clones only, minus some. The repertoire includes about 30,000 clones, roughly nine tenths of them detected once, and about 7.8% sits in the top ten. Time point in this sample: peripheral blood 6 weeks after treatment start. The V gene is TRBV30, the J gene TRBJ2-2, with 9 nucleotides matching TRBD1. Source: PBMCs, taken around atezolizumab (anti-PD-L1) treatment. The sequence derives from a man older than 75 with urothelial cancer. The chain's CDR3 is CAWGTGTNTGELFF. CDR3 nucleotide sequence: TGTGCCTGGGGGACAGGGACGAACACCGGGGAGCTGTTTTTT.